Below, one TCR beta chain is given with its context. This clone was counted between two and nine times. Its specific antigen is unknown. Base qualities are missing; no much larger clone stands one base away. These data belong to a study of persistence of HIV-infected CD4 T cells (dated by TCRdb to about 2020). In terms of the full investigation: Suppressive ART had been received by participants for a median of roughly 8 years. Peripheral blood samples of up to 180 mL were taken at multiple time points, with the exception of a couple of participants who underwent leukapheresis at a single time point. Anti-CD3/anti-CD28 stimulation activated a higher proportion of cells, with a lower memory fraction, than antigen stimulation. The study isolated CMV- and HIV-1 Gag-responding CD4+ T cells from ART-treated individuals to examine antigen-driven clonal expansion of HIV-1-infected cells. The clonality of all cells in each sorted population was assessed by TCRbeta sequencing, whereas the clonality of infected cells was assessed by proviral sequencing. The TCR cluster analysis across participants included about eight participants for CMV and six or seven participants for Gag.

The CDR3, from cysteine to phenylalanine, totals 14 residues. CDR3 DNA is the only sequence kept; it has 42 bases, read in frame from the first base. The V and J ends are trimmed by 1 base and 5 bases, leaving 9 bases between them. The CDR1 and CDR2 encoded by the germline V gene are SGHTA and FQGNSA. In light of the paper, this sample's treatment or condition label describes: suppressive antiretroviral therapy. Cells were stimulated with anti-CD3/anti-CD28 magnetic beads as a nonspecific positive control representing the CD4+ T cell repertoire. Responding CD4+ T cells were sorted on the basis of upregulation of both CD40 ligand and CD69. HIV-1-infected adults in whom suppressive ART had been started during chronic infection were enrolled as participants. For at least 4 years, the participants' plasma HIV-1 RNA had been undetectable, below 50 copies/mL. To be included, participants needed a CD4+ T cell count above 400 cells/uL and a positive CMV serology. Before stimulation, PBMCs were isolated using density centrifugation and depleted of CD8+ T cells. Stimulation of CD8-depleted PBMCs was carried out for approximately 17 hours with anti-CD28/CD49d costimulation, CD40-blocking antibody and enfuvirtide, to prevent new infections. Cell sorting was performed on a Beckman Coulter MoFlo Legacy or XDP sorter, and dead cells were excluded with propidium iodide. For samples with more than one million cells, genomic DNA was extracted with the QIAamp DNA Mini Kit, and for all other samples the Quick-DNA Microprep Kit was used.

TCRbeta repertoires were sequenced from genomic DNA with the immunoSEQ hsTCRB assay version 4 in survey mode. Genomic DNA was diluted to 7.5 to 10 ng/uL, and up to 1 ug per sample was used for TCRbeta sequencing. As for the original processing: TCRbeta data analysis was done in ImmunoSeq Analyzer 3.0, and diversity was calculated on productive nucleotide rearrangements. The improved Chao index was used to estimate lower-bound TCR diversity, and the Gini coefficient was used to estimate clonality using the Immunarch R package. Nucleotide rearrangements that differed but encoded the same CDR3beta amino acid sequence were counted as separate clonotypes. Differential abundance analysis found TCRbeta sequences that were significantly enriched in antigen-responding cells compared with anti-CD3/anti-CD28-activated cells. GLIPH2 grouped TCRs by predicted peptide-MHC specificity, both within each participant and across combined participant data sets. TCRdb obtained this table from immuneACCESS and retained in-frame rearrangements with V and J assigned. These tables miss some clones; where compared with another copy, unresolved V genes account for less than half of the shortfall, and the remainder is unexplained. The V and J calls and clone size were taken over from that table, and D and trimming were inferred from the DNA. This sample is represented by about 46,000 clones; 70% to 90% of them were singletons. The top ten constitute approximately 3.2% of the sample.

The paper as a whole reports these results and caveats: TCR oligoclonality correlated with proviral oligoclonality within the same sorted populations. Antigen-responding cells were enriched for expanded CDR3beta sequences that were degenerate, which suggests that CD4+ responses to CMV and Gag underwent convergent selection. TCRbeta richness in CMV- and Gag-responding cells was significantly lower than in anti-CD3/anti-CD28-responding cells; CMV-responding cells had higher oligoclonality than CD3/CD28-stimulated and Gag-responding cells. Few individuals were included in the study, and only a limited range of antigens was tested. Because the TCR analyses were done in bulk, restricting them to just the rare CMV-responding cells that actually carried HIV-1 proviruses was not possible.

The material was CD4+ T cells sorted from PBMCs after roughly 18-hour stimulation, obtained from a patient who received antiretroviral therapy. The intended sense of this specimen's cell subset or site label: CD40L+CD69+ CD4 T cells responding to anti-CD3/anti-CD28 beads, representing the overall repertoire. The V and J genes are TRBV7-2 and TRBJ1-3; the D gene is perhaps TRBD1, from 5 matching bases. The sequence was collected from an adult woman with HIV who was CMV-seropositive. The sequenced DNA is TGTGCCAGCAGCTTAGGGGACGGGAGAAACACCATATATTTT. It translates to CASSLGDGRNTIYF.